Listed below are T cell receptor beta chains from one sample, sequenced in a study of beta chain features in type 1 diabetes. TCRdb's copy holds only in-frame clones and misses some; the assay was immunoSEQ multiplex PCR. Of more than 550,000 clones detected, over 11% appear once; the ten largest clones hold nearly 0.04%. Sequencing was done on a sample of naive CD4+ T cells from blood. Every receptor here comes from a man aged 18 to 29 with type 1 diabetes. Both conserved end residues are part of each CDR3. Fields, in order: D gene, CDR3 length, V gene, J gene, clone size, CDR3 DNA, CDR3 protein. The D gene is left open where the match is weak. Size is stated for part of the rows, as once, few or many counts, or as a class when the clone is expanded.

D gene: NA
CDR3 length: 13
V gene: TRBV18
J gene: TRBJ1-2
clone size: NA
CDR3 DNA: TGTGCCAGCTCACCACCCTCACTCTATGGCTACACCTTC
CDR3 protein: CASSPPSLYGYTF

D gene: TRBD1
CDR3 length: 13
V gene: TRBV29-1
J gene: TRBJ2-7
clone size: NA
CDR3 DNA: TGCAGCGTGAAAGCACAGGGGGGCCACGAGCAGTACTTC
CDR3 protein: CSVKAQGGHEQYF

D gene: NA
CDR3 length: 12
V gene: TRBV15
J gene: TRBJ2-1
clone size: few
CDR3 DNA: TGTGCCACCAGCCTTCCTTACAATGAGCAGTTCTTC
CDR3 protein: CATSLPYNEQFF

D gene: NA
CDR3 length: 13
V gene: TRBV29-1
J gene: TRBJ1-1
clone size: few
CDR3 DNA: TGCAGCGTTGGTAGGATGCTGGGAACTGAAGCTTTCTTT
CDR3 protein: CSVGRMLGTEAFF

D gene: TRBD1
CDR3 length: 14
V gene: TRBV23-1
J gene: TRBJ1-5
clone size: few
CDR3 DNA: TGCGCCAGCGGACAGGGGGTTTTAAATCAGCCCCAGCATTTT
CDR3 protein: CASGQGVLNQPQHF

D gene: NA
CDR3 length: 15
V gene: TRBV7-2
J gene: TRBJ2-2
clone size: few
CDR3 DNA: TGTGCCAGCAGTCCACAACCGGAACTCCCCGGGGAGCTGTTTTTT
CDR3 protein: CASSPQPELPGELFF

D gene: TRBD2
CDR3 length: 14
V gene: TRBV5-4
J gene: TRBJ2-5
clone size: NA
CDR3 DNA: TGTGCCAGCACATCCGGGGGAGGGCAAGAGACCCAGTACTTC
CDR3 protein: CASTSGGGQETQYF

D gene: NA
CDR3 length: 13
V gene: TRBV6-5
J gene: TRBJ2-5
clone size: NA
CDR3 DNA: TGTGCCAGCAGTTACTCGTACCAAGAGACCCAGTACTTC
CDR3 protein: CASSYSYQETQYF

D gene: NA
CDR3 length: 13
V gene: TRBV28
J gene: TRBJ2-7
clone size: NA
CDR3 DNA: TGTGCCAGCAGGCCCGGGACCGACTACGAGCAGTACTTC
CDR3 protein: CASRPGTDYEQYF

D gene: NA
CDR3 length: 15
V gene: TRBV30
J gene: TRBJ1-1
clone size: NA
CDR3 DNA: TGTGCCTGGAGACTTTTCTCGGGGGGGTGGACTGAAGCTTTCTTT
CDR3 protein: CAWRLFSGGWTEAFF

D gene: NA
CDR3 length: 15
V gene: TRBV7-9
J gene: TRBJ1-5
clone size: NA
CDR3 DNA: TGTGCCAGCAGCCAAGGCAGGGATAGCAATCAGCCCCAGCATTTT
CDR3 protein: CASSQGRDSNQPQHF

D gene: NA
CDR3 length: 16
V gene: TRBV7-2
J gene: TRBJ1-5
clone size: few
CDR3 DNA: TGTGCCAGCAGCTTATCTGGACCGAGGGGCAATCAGCCCCAGCATTTT
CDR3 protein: CASSLSGPRGNQPQHF

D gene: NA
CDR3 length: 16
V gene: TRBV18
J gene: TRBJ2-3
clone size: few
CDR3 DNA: TGTGCCAGCTCACCACGCGCGGGACCCAGCACAGATACGCAGTATTTT
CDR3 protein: CASSPRAGPSTDTQYF

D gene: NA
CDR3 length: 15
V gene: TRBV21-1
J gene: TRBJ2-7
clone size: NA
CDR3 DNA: TGTGCCAGCAGCAAAGGTGGCCAGGACCCCTACGAGCAGTACTTC
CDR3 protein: CASSKGGQDPYEQYF

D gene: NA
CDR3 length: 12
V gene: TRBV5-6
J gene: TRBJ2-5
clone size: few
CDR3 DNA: TGTGCCACCAGAGGGGCTGGTGAGACCCAGTACTTC
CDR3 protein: CATRGAGETQYF

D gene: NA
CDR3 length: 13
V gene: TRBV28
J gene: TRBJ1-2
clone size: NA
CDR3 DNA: TGTGCCAGCAGTTTGTTCAGAAACTATGGCTACACCTTC
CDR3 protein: CASSLFRNYGYTF

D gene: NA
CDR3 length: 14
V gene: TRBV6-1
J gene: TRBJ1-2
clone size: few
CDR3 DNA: TGTGCCAGCAGTGCCTCCGGGCCCTCGTATGGCTACACCTTC
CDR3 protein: CASSASGPSYGYTF

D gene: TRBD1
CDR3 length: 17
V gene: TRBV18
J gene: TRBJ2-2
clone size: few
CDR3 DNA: TGTGCCAGCTCACCAACCCTGACAGGGGTCGACACCGGGGAGCTGTTTTTT
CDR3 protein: CASSPTLTGVDTGELFF

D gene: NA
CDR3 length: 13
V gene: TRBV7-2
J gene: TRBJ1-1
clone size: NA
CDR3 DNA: TGTGCCAGCAGTCCGTACACTGGCCCTGAAGCTTTCTTT
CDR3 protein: CASSPYTGPEAFF

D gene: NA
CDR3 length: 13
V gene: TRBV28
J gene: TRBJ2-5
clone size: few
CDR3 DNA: TGTGCCAGCAGTTTAGGGAATCAAGAGACCCAGTACTTC
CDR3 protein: CASSLGNQETQYF

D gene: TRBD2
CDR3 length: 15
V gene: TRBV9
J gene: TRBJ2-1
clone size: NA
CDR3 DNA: TGTGCCAGCGCCCCGGGACTAAAGGGCTACAATGAGCAGTTCTTC
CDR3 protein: CASAPGLKGYNEQFF

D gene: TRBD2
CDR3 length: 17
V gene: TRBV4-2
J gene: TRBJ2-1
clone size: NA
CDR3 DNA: TGTGCCAGCAGCCAAGATGGGGCGGGAGGGCTCAACAATGAGCAGTTCTTC
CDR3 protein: CASSQDGAGGLNNEQFF

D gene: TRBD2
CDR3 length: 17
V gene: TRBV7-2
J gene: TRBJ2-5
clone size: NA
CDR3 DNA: TGTGCCAGCAGCCCCTCATTAGGGCGGGGGTTGAGAGAGACCCAGTACTTC
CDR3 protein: CASSPSLGRGLRETQYF

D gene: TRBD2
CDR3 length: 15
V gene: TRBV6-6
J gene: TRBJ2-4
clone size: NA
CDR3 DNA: TGTGCCAGCAGTTACGGGACTAGCGGGGGAAACATTCAGTACTTC
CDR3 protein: CASSYGTSGGNIQYF

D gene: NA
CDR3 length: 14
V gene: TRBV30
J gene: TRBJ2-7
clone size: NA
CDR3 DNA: TGTGCCTGGAGTGTATTGGCCGAGACCTACGAGCAGTACTTC
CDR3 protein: CAWSVLAETYEQYF

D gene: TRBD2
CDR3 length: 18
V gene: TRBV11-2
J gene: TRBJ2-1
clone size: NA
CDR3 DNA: TGTGCCAGCAGCTTAGGATTGACTAGCGGAGGGGGGTACAATGAGCAGTTCTTC
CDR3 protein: CASSLGLTSGGGYNEQFF

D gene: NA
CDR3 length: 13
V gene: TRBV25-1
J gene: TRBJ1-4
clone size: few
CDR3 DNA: TGTGCCAGCGCGGGGGGTACTAATGAAAAACTGTTTTTT
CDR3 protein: CASAGGTNEKLFF

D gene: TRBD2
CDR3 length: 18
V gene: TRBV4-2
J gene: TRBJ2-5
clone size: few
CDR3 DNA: TGTGCCAGCAGCCAAACACTAGCGGGGGGGTCATATGGAGAGACCCAGTACTTC
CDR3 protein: CASSQTLAGGSYGETQYF

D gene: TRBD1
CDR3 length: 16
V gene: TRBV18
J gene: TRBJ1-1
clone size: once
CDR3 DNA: TGTGCCAGCTCACCGAGACAGGGCCCAATAGGGTCAGAAGCTTTCTTT
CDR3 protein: CASSPRQGPIGSEAFF

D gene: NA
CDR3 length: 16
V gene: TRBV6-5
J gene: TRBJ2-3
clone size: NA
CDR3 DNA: TGTGCCAGCAGTTCCTCGGGTAGCAGTATCACAGATACGCAGTATTTT
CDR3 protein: CASSSSGSSITDTQYF

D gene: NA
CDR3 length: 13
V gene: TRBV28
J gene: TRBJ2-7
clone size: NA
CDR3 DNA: TGTGCCAGCAGTTTAAGGCAGTCCTACGAGCAGTACTTC
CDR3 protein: CASSLRQSYEQYF

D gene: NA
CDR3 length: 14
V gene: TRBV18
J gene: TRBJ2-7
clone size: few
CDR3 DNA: TGTGCCAGCTCACCCCCGGGGTCTGGTAGCGAGCAGTACTTC
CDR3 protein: CASSPPGSGSEQYF

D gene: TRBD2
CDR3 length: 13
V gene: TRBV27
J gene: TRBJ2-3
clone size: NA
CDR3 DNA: TGTGCCACCCGACTAGCGGGAGCAGATACGCAGTATTTT
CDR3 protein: CATRLAGADTQYF

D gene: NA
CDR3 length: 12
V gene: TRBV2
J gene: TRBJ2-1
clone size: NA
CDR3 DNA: TGTGCCAGCAGTGTCCCCGACAATGAGCAGTTCTTC
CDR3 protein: CASSVPDNEQFF

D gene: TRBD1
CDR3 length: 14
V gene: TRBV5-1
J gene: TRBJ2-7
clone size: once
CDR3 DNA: TGCGCCAGCAGCCCCGGGACAGGGGAGGACGAGCAGTACTTC
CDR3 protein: CASSPGTGEDEQYF

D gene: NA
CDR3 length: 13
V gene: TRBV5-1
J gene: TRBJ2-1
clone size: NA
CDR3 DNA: TGCGCCAGCAGCCTTATCCGGGACAATGAGCAGTTCTTC
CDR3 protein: CASSLIRDNEQFF

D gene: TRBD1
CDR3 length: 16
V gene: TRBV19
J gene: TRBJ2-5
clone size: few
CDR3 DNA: TGTGCCAGTAGTCAGCCCTGGACAGGGATACAAGAGACCCAGTACTTC
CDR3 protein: CASSQPWTGIQETQYF

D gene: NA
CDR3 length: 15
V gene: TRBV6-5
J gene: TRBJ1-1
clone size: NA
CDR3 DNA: TGTGCCAGCAGTTACTTTGCAGGAGCGAACACTGAAGCTTTCTTT
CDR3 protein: CASSYFAGANTEAFF

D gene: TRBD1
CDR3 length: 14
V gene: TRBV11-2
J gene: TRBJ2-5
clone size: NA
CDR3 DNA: TGTGCCAGCAGCTTCGGACAGGTTCAAGAGACCCAGTACTTC
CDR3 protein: CASSFGQVQETQYF

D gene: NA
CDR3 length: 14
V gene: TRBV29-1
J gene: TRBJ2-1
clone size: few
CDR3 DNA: TGCAGCGTTGGCCCGGGGGCATCCTACAATGAGCAGTTCTTC
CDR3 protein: CSVGPGASYNEQFF

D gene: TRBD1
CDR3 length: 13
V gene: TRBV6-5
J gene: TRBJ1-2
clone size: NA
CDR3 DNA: TGTGCCAGCAGTGGGACAGACGTTTATGGCTACACCTTC
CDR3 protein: CASSGTDVYGYTF

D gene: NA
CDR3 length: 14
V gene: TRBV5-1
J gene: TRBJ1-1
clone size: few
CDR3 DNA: TGCGCCAGCAGCTTGGAACGGGACGGGACTGAAGCTTTCTTT
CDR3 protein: CASSLERDGTEAFF

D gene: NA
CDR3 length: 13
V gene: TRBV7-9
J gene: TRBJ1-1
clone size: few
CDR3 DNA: TGTGCCAGCGGAATCTATAAGGAGGGGGGAGCTTTCTTT
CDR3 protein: CASGIYKEGGAFF

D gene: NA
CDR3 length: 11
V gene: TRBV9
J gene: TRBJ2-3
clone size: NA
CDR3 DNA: TGTGCCAGCAGTGGTGCAGATACGCAGTATTTT
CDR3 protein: CASSGADTQYF

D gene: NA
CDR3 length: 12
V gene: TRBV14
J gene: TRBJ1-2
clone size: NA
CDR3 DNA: TGTGCCAGCAGCCAGAGAAGCTATGGCTACACCTTC
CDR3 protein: CASSQRSYGYTF

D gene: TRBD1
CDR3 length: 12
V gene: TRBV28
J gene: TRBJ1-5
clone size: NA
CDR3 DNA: TGTGCCAGCAGACAGGGGTTAGGGCCCCAGCATTTT
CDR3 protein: CASRQGLGPQHF

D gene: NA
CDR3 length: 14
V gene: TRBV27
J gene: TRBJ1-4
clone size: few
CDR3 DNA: TGTGCCAGCTCCGGACTGGCAACTAATGAAAAACTGTTTTTT
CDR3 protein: CASSGLATNEKLFF

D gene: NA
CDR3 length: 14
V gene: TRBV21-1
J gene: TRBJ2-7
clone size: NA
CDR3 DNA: TGTGCCAGCAGCCCCAGGAGGCTATCCTACGAGCAGTACTTC
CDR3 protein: CASSPRRLSYEQYF

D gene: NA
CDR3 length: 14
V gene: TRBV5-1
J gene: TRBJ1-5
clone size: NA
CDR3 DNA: TGCGCCAGCAGCTTGGGGGATGGCAATCAGCCCCAGCATTTT
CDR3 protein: CASSLGDGNQPQHF

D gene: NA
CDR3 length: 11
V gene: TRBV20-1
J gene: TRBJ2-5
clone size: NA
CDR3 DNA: TGCAGTGCTAAGGGAGTGGAGACCCAGTACTTC
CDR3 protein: CSAKGVETQYF

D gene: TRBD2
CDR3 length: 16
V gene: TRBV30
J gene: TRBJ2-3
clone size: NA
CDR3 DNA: TGTGCCTGGAGTCCAGGACTAGCGGGGGGCGCAGATACGCAGTATTTT
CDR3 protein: CAWSPGLAGGADTQYF

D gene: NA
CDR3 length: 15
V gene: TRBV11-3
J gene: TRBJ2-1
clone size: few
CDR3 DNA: TGTGCCAGCAGCTTAGGCGGTAGCGGACGCAATGAGCAGTTCTTC
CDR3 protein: CASSLGGSGRNEQFF